This TCR beta chain came from a study of T cell repertoires in aging, cancer and after chemotherapy. The overall study: Roughly 10 million TCR reads made up the full dataset.

The CDR3 contains 14 residues. Germline assignment: CDR1 SGHTA and CDR2 FQGNSA. With 6 bases removed from V and 6 bases from J, the gap between germline ends came to 15 bases. This clonotype was observed a handful of times. Its antigen is still unknown. Multiplex touch-down PCR with TRB-A/B primers amplified rearranged V-D-J TRB sequences. TCRdb used MiXCR to reprocess the multiplex PCR reads, holding one entry per CDR3 protein. This sample carries over 10,000 distinct CDR3 sequences, approximately 24% of them seen once, and the ten largest clones take around 2.6%. Amplification of TCR beta used genomic DNA extracted from peripheral blood. Study results and caveats: Healthy donors lost TCR diversity with age mainly through richness, cancer patients through richness and evenness.

The sequenced material came from blood. V is TRBV7-2 and J is TRBJ2-1; maybe TRBD2 (5 bases). The sequence derives from a human donor in good health. CDR3 sequence reads: CASSSNSGSNEQFF. The DNA for the CDR3 is TGTGCCAGCAGTTCCAATTCGGGGTCCAATGAGCAGTTCTTC. Filled out from reference TRBV7-2 and TRBJ2-1, the complete variable domain reads GAGVSQSPSNKVTEKGKDVELRCDPISGHTALYWYRQSLGQGLEFLIYFQGNSAPDKSGLPSDRFSAERTGGSVSTLTIQRTQQEDSAVYLCASSSNSGSNEQFFGPGTRLTVL.